This TCR beta chain was retrieved from a study of T cells in Graves' hyperthyroidism and ophthalmopathy. On the study more broadly: The blood sample was taken at first diagnosis, before treatment began.

This clonotype was seen more than once but under ten times. The investigators amplified TCR beta CDR3 regions from RNA transcripts. First-round RT-PCR targeting the TCR CDR3 was performed with the HTBI primer set. Using its own MiXCR run on the multiplex PCR reads, TCRdb lists one record per CDR3 protein. Of about 840,000 distinct CDR3 sequences listed, more than 30% are singletons. CDR3 length: 15 amino acids. Germline CDR1 and CDR2: SNHLY and FYNNEI. V was trimmed by 1 base and J by 3 bases, leaving 13 bases between them. This receptor was taken from a man in his late teens or twenties with Graves' hyperthyroidism. Sequences were obtained from blood. V and J are TRBV2 and TRBJ2-7, with TRBD2 as a possible D gene (6 bases). CDR3: CASSEVGGLLYEQYF. In DNA, the CDR3 is TGTGCCAGCAGTGAAGTCGGGGGACTTCTCTACGAGCAGTACTTC.